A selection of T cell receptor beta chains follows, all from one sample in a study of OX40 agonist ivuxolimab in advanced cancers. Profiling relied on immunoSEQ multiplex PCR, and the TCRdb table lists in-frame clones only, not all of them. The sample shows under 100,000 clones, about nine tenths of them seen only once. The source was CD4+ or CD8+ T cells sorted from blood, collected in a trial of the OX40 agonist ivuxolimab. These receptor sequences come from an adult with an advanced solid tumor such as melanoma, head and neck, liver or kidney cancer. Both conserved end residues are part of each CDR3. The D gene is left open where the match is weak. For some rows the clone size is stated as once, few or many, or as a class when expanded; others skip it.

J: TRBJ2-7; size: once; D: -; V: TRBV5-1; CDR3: CASSLGGYEQYF; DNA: TGCGCCAGCAGCTTGGGTGGGTACGAGCAGTACTTC
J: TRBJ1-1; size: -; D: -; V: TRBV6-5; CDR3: CASSYFGQNTEAFF; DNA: TGTGCCAGCAGTTACTTTGGACAGAACACTGAAGCTTTCTTT
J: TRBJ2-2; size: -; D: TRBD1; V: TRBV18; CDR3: CASSPYSGQGAGELFF; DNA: TGTGCCAGCTCACCGTACTCCGGACAGGGTGCCGGGGAGCTGTTTTTT
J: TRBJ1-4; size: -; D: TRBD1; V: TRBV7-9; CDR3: CASSPFGQGIEKLFF; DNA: TGTGCCAGCAGCCCCTTTGGACAGGGGATTGAAAAACTGTTTTTT
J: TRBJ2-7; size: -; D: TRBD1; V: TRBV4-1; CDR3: CASSQAGQGFVYEQYF; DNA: TGCGCCAGCAGCCAAGCAGGACAGGGGTTTGTCTACGAGCAGTACTTC
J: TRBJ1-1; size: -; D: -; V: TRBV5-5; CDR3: CASSFVEGSTEAFF; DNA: TGTGCCAGCAGCTTCGTGGAGGGTTCCACTGAAGCTTTCTTT
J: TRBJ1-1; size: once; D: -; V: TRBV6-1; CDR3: CASNYRQTWNTEAFF; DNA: TGTGCCAGCAACTATCGACAGACTTGGAACACTGAAGCTTTCTTT
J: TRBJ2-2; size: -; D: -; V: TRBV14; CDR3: CASSQARGGELFF; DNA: TGTGCCAGCAGCCAAGCGAGGGGAGGGGAGCTGTTTTTT
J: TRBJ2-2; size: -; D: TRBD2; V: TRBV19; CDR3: CASSLGLAFTGELFF; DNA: TGTGCCAGTAGTCTGGGACTAGCTTTCACCGGGGAGCTGTTTTTT
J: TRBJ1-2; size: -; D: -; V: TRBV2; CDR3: CASTDWGAGGYTF; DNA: TGTGCCAGCACCGATTGGGGGGCGGGTGGCTACACCTTC
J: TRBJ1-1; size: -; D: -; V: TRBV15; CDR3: CATSNTANPEAFF; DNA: TGTGCCACCAGCAACACAGCAAACCCTGAAGCTTTCTTT
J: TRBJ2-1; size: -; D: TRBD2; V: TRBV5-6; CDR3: CASSCGRIGGEHNEQFF; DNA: TGTGCCAGCAGCTGTGGTAGGATCGGGGGGGAGCACAATGAGCAGTTCTTC
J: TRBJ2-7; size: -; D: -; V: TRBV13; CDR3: CASTSNQASYEQYF; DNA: TGTGCCAGCACCTCTAACCAGGCCTCCTACGAGCAGTACTTC
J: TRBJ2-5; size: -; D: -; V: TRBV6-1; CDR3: CASSDLGEETQYF; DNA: TGTGCCAGCAGTGATCTAGGTGAAGAGACCCAGTACTTC
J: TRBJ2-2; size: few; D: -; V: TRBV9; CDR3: CASSVPRTELFF; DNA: TGTGCCAGCAGCGTTCCCCGGACTGAGCTGTTTTTT
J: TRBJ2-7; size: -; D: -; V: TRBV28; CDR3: CASSWGGLSSYEQYF; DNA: TGTGCCAGCAGCTGGGGGGGCCTAAGCTCCTACGAGCAGTACTTC
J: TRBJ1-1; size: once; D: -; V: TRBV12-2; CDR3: CASRLDNRGFGTEAFF; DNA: TGTGCAAGTCGCTTAGACAACAGGGGGTTTGGCACTGAAGCTTTCTTT
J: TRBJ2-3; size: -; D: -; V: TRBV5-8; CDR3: CASSFGGPDTQYF; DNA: TGTGCCAGCAGCTTCGGGGGGCCAGATACGCAGTATTTT
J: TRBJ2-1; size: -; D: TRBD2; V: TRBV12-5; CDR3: CASGLAGGREQFF; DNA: TGTGCTAGTGGCTTAGCGGGGGGGCGGGAGCAGTTCTTC
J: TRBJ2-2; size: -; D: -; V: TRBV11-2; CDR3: CASSLVGPGELFF; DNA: TGTGCCAGCAGCTTAGTAGGGCCCGGGGAGCTGTTTTTT
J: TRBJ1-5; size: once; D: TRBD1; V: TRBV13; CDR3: CASSSWTGGGNQPQHF; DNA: TGTGCCAGCAGCTCCTGGACAGGGGGAGGCAATCAGCCCCAGCATTTT
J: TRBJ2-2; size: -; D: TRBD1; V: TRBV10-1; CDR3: CASSEPLDRGGHGELFF; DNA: TGCGCCAGCAGTGAACCCTTAGACAGGGGCGGGCACGGGGAGCTGTTTTTT
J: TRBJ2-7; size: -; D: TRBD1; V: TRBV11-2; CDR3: CASSLVRGQGAYEQYF; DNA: TGTGCCAGCAGCTTAGTGAGGGGGCAGGGAGCCTACGAGCAGTACTTC
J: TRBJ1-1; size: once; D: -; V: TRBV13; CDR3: CASSLVSDSPRRTEAFF; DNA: TGTGCCAGCAGCTTAGTATCGGACAGCCCCCGAAGGACTGAAGCTTTCTTT
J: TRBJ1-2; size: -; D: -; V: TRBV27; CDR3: CASSPGAVEVWGYTF; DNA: TGTGCCAGCAGCCCTGGCGCGGTGGAGGTTTGGGGCTACACCTTC
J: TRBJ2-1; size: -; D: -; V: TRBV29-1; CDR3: CSVDLGALYNEQFF; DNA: TGCAGCGTTGATCTGGGGGCTCTATACAATGAGCAGTTCTTC
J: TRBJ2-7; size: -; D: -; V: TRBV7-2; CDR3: CASSLEEGTTFREQYF; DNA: TGTGCCAGCAGCTTAGAAGAGGGCACTACGTTCCGCGAGCAGTACTTC
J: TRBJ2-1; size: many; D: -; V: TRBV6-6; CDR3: CASSYDNYNEQFF; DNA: TGTGCCAGCAGTTACGACAACTACAATGAGCAGTTCTTC
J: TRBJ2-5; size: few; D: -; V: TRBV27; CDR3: CASSVLGGLVQETQYF; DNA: TGTGCCAGCAGTGTCCTAGGGGGGCTGGTCCAAGAGACCCAGTACTTC
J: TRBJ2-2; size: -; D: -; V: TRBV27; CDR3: CASSAGTAGGFTGELFF; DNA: TGTGCCAGCAGTGCAGGGACCGCGGGCGGTTTTACCGGGGAGCTGTTTTTT
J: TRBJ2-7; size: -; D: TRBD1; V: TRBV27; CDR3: CASSAPGQGSHEQYF; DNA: TGTGCCAGCAGTGCCCCGGGACAGGGCAGCCACGAGCAGTACTTC
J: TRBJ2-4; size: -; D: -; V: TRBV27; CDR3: CASSPAGDKNIQYF; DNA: TGTGCCAGCAGTCCAGCCGGGGACAAAAACATTCAGTACTTC
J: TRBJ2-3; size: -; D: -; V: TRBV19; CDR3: CASSIFPIADTQYF; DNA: TGTGCCAGTAGTATTTTCCCTATTGCAGATACGCAGTATTTT
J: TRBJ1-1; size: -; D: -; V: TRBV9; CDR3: CASSVGGSLDTEAFF; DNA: TGTGCCAGCAGCGTAGGGGGCAGCCTGGACACTGAAGCTTTCTTT
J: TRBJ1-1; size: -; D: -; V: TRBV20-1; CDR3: CSATPGPEAFF; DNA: TGCAGTGCTACCCCAGGACCTGAAGCTTTCTTT
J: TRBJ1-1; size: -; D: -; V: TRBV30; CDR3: CAWSGQTYTEAFF; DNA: TGTGCCTGGAGTGGGCAAACTTACACTGAAGCTTTCTTT
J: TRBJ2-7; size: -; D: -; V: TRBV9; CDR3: CASSVGHPAVEQYF; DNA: TGTGCCAGCAGCGTAGGGCACCCAGCAGTGGAGCAGTACTTC
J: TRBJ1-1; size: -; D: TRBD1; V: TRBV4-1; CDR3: CASSQEGQGLMNTEAFF; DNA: TGCGCCAGCAGCCAAGAGGGACAGGGACTAATGAACACTGAAGCTTTCTTT
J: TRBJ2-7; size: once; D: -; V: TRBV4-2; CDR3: CASSQAVGTEAYEQYF; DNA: TGTGCCAGCAGCCAAGCCGTCGGGACGGAAGCCTACGAGCAGTACTTC
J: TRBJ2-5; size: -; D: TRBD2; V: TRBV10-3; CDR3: CAISELAGGLGETQYF; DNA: TGTGCCATCAGTGAACTAGCGGGGGGCCTGGGAGAGACCCAGTACTTC
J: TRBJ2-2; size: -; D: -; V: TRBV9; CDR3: CASSVVQGFTGELFF; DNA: TGTGCCAGCAGCGTAGTGCAGGGATTCACCGGGGAGCTGTTTTTT
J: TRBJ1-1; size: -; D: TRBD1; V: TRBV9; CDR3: CASSPPGRGDPEAFF; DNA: TGTGCCAGCAGCCCTCCGGGCAGGGGGGATCCTGAAGCTTTCTTT
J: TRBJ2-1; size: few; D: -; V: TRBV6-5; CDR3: CASSYGGHNEQFF; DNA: TGTGCCAGCAGTTACGGGGGGCACAATGAGCAGTTCTTC
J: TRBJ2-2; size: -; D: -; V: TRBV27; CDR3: CASSFMGGDRDTGELFF; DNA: TGTGCCAGCAGTTTTATGGGCGGTGACAGAGACACCGGGGAGCTGTTTTTT
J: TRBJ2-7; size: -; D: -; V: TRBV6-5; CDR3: CASSAGTGYEQYF; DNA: TGTGCCAGCAGTGCCGGGACTGGCTACGAGCAGTACTTC
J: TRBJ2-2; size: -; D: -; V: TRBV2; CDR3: CASLQGTGELFF; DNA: TGTGCCAGCCTACAGGGCACCGGGGAGCTGTTTTTT
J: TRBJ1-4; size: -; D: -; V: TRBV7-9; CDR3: CASTRGDKLFF; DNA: TGTGCCAGCACCCGAGGGGACAAACTGTTTTTT
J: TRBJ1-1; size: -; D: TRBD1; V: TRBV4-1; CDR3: CASSLETGLTEAFF; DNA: TGCGCCAGCAGCCTGGAGACAGGGTTAACTGAAGCTTTCTTT
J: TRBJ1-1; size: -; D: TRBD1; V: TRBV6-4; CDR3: CASSYQFRGGDTEAFF; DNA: TGTGCCAGCAGTTACCAATTCAGGGGGGGAGACACTGAAGCTTTCTTT
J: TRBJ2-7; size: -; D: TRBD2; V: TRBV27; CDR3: CASSLPGTSLHEQYF; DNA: TGTGCCAGCAGTCTTCCCGGGACTAGCCTCCACGAGCAGTACTTC
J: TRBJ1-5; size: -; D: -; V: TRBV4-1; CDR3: CASSQDPDQPQHF; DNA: TGCGCCAGCAGCCAAGATCCGGATCAGCCCCAGCATTTT
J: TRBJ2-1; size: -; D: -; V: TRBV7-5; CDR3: CARSPSGTSMVDEQFF; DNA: TGTGCCAGAAGCCCAAGTGGGACTAGCATGGTCGATGAGCAGTTCTTC
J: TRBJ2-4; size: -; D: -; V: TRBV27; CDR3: CASSTGGNIQYF; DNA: TGTGCCAGCAGCACAGGTGGGAACATTCAGTACTTC
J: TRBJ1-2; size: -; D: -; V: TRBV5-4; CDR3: CASSLGPTSGDYGYTF; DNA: TGTGCCAGCAGCTTGGGGCCCACCTCAGGCGACTATGGCTACACCTTC
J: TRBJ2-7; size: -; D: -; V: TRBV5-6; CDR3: CASSPGPGVDEQYF; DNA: TGTGCCAGCAGCCCGGGGCCAGGGGTGGACGAGCAGTACTTC
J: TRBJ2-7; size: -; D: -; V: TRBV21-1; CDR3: CASSNPRDKHEGYEQYF; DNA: TGTGCCAGCAGCAATCCGCGGGACAAACACGAGGGGTACGAGCAGTACTTC
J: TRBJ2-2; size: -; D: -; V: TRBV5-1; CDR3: CASSFPAGAYTGELFF; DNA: TGCGCCAGCAGCTTCCCGGCGGGGGCCTACACCGGGGAGCTGTTTTTT
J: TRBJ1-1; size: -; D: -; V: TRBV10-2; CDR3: CASSESGMNTEAFF; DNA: TGCGCCAGCAGTGAGAGTGGAATGAACACTGAAGCTTTCTTT
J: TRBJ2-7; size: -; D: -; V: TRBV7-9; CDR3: CASRNWQEDEQYF; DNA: TGTGCCAGCAGAAATTGGCAGGAGGACGAGCAGTACTTC